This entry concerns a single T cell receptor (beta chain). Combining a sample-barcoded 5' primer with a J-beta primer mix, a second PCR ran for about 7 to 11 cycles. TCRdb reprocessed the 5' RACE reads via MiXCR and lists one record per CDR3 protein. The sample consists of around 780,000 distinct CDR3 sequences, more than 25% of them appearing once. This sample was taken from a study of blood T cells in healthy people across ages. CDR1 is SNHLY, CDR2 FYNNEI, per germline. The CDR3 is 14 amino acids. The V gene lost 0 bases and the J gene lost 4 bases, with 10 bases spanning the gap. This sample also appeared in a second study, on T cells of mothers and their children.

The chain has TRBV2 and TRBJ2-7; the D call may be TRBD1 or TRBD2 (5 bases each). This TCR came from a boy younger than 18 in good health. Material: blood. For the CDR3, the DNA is TGTGCCAGCAGTGAAGCCGGGACCGCTTACGAGCAGTACTTC. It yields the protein CASSEAGTAYEQYF.